This TCR beta chain was recovered during a study of T cell repertoires in cytomegalovirus infection. For the study at large: The study used recently identified HLA-C-restricted and well-studied HLA-B-restricted CMV epitopes. Through public TCR beta signatures, both CMV infection and matching HLA type were indicated. Study findings and constraints: Accumulated public TCR beta family frequency recognized individuals carrying CMV together with the relevant HLA. Ex vivo, HLA-C-restricted CMV-specific TCR beta clonotypes prevailed over the rest of the response.

J gave up 3 bases and V 2 bases, and 10 bases lay outside the gene matches. The CDR3 extends over 17 amino acids. Germline V gene data show CDR1 as MNHEY and CDR2 as SMNVEV (reference sequence). To note about this clonotype: Its antigen is currently unknown.

TCRdb ran MiXCR on the reads and lists one entry per CDR3 protein. The sample includes 450,000 to 600,000 distinct CDR3 sequences, 30% to 35% of them seen just once. Sample: cultured PBMCs, taken from culture after CMV antigen stimulation. The rearrangement links TRBV27 to TRBJ2-7; 10 nucleotides agree with TRBD2. This clonotype originated in a human donor in good health (CMV status not recorded). Some clones in this sample may be carry-over from other donors' samples. CDR3 in amino acids: CASSLKSGTSAYYEQYF. The DNA of the CDR3 is TGTGCCAGCAGTTTAAAATCCGGGACTAGCGCCTACTACGAGCAGTACTTC.